This T cell receptor (beta chain) is from a study of T-cell reconstitution after alpha-beta-depleted transplantation in children (dated by TCRdb to the mid-2010s). Regarding the study in general: Using TCR repertoire profiling, the study quantitatively followed how T-cell immune reconstitution unfolded in children after TCRalphabeta/CD19-depleted allogeneic hematopoietic cell transplantation.

On this clonotype: Its antigen is still unknown. The input lacks base qualities; no much larger clone sits a single base away.

Trimming costs V 5 bases and J 6 bases, and their ends lie 17 bases apart. The CDR3 measures 15 amino acids from cysteine to phenylalanine. Only the CDR3 DNA is retained, 45 bases long and in frame from the first base. Reading the germline V gene (reference sequence) gives CDR1 LGHDT and CDR2 YNNKEL. Preparation of the library involved PCR. The instrument given in TCRdb is Illumina HiSeq 2500. To normalize quantification of the TCRbeta repertoire, the TCR libraries were built with molecular barcoding that relied on unique molecular identifiers. TCRdb handled the public reads itself, with Q25 trimming in fastp and clone calling in MiXCR, and kept productive beta chains. Each CDR3 protein appears once, grouped with its most common genes and DNA. The sample yields under 450,000 distinct CDR3 sequences; approximately 12% were counted once. The ten largest clonotypes hold roughly 4.3% of the sample.

Sequenced here: PBMCs, sampled from the stem cell graft. The sequence was collected from a human donor who donated a stem cell graft to a child with Fanconi anemia. Rearrangement joined TRBV3-1 to TRBJ2-1; the D gene is unclear. The CDR3 protein sequence reads: CASSELSGMGNEQFF. The base sequence is TGTGCCAGCAGCGAGCTCAGTGGGATGGGCAATGAGCAGTTCTTC.